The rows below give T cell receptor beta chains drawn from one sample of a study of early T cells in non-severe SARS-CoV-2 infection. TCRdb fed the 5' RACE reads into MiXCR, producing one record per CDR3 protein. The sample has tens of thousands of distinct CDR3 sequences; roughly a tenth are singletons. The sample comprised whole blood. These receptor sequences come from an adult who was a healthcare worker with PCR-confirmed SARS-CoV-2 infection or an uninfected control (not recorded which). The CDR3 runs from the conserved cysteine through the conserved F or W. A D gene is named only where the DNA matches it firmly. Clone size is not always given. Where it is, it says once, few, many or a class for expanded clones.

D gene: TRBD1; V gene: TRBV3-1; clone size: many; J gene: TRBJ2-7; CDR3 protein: CASRRTDRELYF; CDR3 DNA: TGTGCCAGCAGGAGGACAGACAGGGAGCTGTACTTC
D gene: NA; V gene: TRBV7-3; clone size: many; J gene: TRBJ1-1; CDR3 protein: CASSLDSGTEAFF; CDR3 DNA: TGTGCCAGCAGCTTAGACTCGGGCACTGAAGCTTTCTTT
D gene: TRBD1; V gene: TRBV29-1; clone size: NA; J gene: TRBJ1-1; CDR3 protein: CSGRQGDTEAFF; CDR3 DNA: TGCAGCGGTAGACAGGGTGACACTGAAGCTTTCTTT
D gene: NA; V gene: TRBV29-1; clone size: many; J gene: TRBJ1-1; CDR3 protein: CSVLPKGTEAFF; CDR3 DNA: TGCAGCGTTTTGCCTAAGGGCACTGAAGCTTTCTTT
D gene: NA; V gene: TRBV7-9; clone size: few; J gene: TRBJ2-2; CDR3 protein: CASSSGTANTGELFF; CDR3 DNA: TGTGCCAGCAGCTCCGGGACGGCGAACACCGGGGAGCTGTTTTTT
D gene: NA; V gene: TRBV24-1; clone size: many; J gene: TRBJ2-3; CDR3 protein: CATSDLVDTQYF; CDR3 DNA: TGTGCCACCAGTGATTTGGTAGATACGCAGTATTTT
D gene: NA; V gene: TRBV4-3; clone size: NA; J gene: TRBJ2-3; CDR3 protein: CASSLSRGRTDTQYF; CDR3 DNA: TGCGCCAGCAGCCTCTCCCGGGGGCGCACAGATACGCAGTATTTT
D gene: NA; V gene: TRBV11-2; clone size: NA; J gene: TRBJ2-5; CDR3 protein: CASGVTQETQYF; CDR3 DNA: TGTGCCAGCGGTGTCACCCAAGAGACCCAGTACTTC
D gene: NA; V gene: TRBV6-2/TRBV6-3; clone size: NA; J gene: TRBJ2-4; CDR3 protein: CASRSRLVKNIQYF; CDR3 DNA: TGTGCCAGCAGGTCCCGGTTGGTCAAAAACATTCAGTACTTC
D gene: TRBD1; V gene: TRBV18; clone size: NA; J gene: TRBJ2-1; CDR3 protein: CASSPGTGFSYNEQFF; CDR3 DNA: TGTGCCAGCTCACCCGGGACAGGCTTCTCCTACAATGAGCAGTTCTTC
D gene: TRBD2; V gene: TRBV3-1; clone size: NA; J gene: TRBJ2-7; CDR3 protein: CASRLRTSGEQYF; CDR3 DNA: TGTGCCAGCAGGTTGAGGACTAGCGGCGAGCAGTACTTC
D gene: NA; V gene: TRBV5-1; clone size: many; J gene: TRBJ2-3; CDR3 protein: CASSLEGRSADTQYF; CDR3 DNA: TGCGCCAGCAGCTTGGAAGGGCGGTCCGCAGATACGCAGTATTTT
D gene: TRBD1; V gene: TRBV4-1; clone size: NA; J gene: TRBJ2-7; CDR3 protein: CASSHDRAYEQYF; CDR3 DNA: TGCGCCAGCAGCCACGACAGGGCCTACGAGCAGTACTTC
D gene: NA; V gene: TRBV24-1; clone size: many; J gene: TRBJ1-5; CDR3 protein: CATSDSGTSKPQHF; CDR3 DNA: TGTGCCACCAGTGATTCAGGGACATCAAAACCCCAGCATTTT
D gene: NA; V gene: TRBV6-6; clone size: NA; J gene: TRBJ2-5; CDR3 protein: CASGLETQYF; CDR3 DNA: TGTGCCAGCGGATTGGAGACCCAGTACTTC
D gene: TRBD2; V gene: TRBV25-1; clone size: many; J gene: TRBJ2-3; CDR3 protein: CASSEFVSGRSNTQYF; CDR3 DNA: TGTGCCAGCAGTGAATTTGTTAGCGGGAGGTCAAATACGCAGTATTTT
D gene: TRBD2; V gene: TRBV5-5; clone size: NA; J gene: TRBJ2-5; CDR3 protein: CASSLVGSGGAGETQYF; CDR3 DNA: TGTGCCAGCAGCTTGGTTGGTAGCGGGGGGGCCGGAGAGACCCAGTACTTC
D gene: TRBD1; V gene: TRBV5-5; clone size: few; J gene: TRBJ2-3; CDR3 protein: CASSVQGSRDTQYF; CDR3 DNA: TGTGCCAGCAGCGTACAGGGGAGTAGAGATACGCAGTATTTT
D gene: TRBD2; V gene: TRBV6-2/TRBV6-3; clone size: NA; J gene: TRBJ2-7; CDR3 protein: CASSPHLQLAAFRYEQYF; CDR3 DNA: TGTGCCAGCAGCCCCCACTTACAACTAGCGGCCTTCCGCTACGAGCAGTACTTC
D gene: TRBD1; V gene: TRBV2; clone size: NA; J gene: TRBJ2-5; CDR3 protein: CASEGQGIETQYF; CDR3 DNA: TGTGCCAGCGAGGGACAGGGAATAGAGACCCAGTACTTC
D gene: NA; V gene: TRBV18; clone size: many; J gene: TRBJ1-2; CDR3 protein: CASSPWTDYGYTF; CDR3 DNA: TGTGCCAGCTCCCCCTGGACGGACTATGGCTACACCTTC
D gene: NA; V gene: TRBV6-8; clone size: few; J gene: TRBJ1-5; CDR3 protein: CASSLTGPDSNQPQHF; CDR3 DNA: TGTGCCAGCAGTTTGACAGGACCTGATAGCAATCAGCCCCAGCATTTT
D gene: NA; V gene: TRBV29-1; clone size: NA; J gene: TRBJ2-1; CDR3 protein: CSVGEGRNEQFF; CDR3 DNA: TGCAGCGTTGGAGAGGGTCGCAATGAGCAGTTCTTC
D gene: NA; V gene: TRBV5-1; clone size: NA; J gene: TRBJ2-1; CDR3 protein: CASSFTGSNNEQFF; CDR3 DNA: TGCGCCAGCAGCTTCACCGGGAGCAACAATGAGCAGTTCTTC
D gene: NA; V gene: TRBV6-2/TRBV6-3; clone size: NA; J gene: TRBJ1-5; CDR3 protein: CASRNSNQPQHF; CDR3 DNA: TGTGCCAGCAGAAATAGCAATCAGCCCCAGCATTTT
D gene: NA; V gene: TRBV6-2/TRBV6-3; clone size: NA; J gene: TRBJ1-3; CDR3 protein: CASSAGPRGGNTIYF; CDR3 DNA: TGTGCCAGCAGTGCGGGACCCAGAGGAGGAAACACCATATATTTT
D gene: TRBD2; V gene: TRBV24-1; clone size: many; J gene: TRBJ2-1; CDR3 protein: CATSAGTSGVNEQFF; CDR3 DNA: TGTGCCACCAGTGCCGGGACTAGCGGGGTCAATGAGCAGTTCTTC
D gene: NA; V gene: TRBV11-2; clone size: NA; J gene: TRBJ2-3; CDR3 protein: CASSGNRALTDTQYF; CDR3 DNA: TGTGCCAGCAGCGGAAACAGGGCTCTCACAGATACGCAGTATTTT
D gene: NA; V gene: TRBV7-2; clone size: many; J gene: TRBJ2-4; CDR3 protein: CASSIRLPGQNIQYF; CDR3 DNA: TGTGCCAGCAGCATAAGATTACCTGGCCAAAACATTCAGTACTTC
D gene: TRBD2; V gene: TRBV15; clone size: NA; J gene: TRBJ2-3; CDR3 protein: CATSRLPTSGFSTDTQYF; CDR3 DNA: TGTGCCACCAGCAGACTTCCGACTAGCGGGTTCAGCACAGATACGCAGTATTTT
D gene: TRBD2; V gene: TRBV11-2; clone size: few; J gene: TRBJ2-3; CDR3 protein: CASSWDYSDTQYF; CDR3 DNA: TGTGCCAGCAGCTGGGACTACTCAGATACGCAGTATTTT
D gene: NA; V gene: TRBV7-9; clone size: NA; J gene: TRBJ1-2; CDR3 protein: CASSTPMRNYGYTF; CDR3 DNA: TGTGCCAGCAGCACCCCCATGCGAAACTATGGCTACACCTTC
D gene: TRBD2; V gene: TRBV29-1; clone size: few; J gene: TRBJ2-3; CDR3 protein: CSVGGGTTDTQYF; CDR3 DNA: TGCAGCGTTGGCGGGGGGACGACAGATACGCAGTATTTT
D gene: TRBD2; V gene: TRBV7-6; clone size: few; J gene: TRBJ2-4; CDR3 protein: CASSLASLAGGPQNIQYF; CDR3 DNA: TGTGCCAGCAGCTTAGCCTCCTTAGCGGGAGGGCCCCAAAACATTCAGTACTTC
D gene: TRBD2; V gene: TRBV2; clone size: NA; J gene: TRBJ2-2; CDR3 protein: CASSRTSGRAANTGELFF; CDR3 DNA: TGTGCCAGCAGCCGGACTAGCGGGAGGGCGGCGAACACCGGGGAGCTGTTTTTT
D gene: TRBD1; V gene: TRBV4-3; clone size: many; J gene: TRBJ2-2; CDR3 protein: CASSAGTGLNTGELFF; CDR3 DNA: TGCGCCAGCAGCGCAGGGACAGGGTTAAACACCGGGGAGCTGTTTTTT
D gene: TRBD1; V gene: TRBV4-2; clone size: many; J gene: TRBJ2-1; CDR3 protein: CASSQDGQGPNNEQFF; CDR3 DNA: TGTGCCAGCAGCCAAGATGGACAGGGGCCGAACAATGAGCAGTTCTTC
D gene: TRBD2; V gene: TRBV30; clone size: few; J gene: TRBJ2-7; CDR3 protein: CAAEYAGAHYEQYF; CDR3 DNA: TGTGCCGCGGAATACGCGGGAGCGCACTACGAGCAGTACTTC
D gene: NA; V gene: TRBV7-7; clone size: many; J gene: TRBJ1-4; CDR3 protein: CASSLLMGEKLFF; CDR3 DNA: TGTGCTAGCAGCTTGCTGATGGGAGAAAAACTGTTTTTT
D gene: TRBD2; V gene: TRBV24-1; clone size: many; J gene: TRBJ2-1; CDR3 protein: CATSDRTGTSGHEQFF; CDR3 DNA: TGTGCCACCAGTGACAGAACTGGGACTAGCGGGCATGAGCAGTTCTTC
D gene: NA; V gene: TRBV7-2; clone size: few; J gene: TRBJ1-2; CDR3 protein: CASSPVGYGYTF; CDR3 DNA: TGTGCCAGCAGCCCCGTTGGGTATGGCTACACCTTC
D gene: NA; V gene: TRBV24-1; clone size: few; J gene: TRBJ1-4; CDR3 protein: CATSDLQYWEINEKLFF; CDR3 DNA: TGTGCCACCAGTGATTTGCAGTACTGGGAGATTAATGAAAAACTGTTTTTT
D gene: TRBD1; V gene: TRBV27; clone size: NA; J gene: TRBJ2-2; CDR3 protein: CASSFWGTGRDTGELFF; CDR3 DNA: TGTGCCAGCAGTTTCTGGGGGACAGGGAGGGACACCGGGGAGCTGTTTTTT
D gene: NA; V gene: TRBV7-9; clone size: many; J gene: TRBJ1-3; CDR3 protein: CASIPRAIGNTIYF; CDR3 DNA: TGTGCCAGCATCCCCCGCGCAATTGGAAACACCATATATTTT
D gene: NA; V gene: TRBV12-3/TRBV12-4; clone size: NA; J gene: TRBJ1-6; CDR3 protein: CASRGVGKNSYNSPLHF; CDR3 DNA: TGTGCCAGCAGGGGGGTCGGTAAAAACTCCTATAATTCACCCCTCCACTTT
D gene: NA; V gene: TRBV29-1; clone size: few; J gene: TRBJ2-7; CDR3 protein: CSVGAYEQYF; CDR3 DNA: TGCAGCGTTGGAGCCTACGAGCAGTACTTC
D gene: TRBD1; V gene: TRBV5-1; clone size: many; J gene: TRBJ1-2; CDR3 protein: CASSQTGGDYGYTF; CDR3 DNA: TGCGCCAGCAGCCAGACAGGGGGCGACTATGGCTACACCTTC
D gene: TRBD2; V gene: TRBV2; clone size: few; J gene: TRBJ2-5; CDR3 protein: CASSESPGGGKQETQYF; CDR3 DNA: TGTGCCAGCAGTGAGTCCCCCGGCGGGGGGAAACAAGAGACCCAGTACTTC
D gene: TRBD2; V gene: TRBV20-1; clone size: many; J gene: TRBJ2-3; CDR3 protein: CSARYSGRATDTQYF; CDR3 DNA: TGCAGTGCTAGATATAGCGGGAGGGCCACAGATACGCAGTATTTT
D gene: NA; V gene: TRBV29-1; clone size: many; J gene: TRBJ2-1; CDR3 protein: CSVEEFSSSSYNEQFF; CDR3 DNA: TGCAGCGTTGAAGAATTTTCCAGCAGCTCCTACAATGAGCAGTTCTTC
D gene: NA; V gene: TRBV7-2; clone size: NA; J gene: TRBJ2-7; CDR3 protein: CASSLDPRGQYF; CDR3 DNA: TGTGCCAGCAGCTTAGACCCGCGGGGGCAGTACTTC
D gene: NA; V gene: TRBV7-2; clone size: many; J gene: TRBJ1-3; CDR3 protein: CASSTNSGNTIYF; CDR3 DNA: TGTGCCAGCAGCACAAACTCTGGAAACACCATATATTTT
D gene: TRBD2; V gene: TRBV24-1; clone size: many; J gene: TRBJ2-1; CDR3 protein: CATSDPKAGRGEQFF; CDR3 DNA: TGTGCCACCAGTGATCCTAAAGCAGGGAGGGGTGAGCAGTTCTTC